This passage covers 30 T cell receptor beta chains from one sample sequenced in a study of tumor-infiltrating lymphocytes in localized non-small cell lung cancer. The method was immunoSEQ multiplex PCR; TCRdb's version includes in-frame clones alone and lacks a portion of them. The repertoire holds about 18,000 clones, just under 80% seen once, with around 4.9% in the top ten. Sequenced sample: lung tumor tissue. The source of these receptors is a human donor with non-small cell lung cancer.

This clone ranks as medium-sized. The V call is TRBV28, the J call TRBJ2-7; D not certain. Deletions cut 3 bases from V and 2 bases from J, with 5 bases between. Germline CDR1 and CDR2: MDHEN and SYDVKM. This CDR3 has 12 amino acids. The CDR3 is CASSFSPYEQYF. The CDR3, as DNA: TGTGCCAGCAGTTTCTCCCCCTACGAGCAGTACTTC.

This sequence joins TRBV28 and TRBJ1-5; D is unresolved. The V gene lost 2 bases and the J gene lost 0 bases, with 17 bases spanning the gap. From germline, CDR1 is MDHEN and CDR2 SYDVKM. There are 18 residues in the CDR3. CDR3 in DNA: TGTGCCAGCAGTTTACGGAGGTTGACAAGTTATAGCAATCAGCCCCAGCATTTT. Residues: CASSLRRLTSYSNQPQHF.

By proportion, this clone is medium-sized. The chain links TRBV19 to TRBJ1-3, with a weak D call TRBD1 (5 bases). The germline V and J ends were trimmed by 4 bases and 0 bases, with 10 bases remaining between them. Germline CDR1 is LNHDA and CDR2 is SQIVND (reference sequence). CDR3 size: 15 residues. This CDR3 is CASSKGLISGNTIYF. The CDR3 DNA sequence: TGTGCCAGTAGTAAGGGACTTATCTCTGGAAACACCATATATTTT.

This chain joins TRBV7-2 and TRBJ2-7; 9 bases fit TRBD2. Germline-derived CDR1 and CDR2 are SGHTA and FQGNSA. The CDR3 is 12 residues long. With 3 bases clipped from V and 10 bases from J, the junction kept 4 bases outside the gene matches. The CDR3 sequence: CASSFRLAAQYF. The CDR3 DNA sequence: TGTGCCAGCAGCTTCCGACTAGCGGCACAGTACTTC.

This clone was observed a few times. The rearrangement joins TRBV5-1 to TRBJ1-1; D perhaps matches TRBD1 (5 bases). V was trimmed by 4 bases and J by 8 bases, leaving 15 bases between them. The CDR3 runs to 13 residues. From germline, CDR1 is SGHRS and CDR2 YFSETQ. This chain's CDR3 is CASSTGTLGEAFF. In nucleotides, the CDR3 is TGCGCCAGCAGCACCGGGACGCTGGGGGAAGCTTTCTTT.

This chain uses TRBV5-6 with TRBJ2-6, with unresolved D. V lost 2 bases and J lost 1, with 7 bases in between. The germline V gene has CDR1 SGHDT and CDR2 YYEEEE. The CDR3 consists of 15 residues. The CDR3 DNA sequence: TGTGCCAGCAGCTTCGAGGCTTCTGGGGCCAACGTCCTGACTTTC. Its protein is CASSFEASGANVLTF.

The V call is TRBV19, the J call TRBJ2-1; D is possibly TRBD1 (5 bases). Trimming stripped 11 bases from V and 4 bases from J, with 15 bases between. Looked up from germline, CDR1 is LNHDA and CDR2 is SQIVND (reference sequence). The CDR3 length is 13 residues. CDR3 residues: CAVKGQGYNEQFF. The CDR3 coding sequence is TGTGCCGTTAAGGGGCAGGGTTACAATGAGCAGTTCTTC. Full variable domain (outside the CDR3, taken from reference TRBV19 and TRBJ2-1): DGGITQSPKYLFRKEGQNVTLSCEQNLNHDAMYWYRQDPGQGLRLIYYSQIVNDFQKGDIAEGYSVSREKKESFPLTVTSAQKNPTAFYLCAVKGQGYNEQFFGPGTRLTVL.

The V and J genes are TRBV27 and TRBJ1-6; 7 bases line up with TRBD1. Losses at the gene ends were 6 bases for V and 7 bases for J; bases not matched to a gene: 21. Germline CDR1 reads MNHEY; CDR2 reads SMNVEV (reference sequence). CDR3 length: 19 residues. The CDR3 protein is CASSFTLGRGSGMNSPLHF. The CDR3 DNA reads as TGTGCCAGCAGCTTCACTTTAGGCAGGGGGTCTGGGATGAATTCACCCCTCCACTTT.

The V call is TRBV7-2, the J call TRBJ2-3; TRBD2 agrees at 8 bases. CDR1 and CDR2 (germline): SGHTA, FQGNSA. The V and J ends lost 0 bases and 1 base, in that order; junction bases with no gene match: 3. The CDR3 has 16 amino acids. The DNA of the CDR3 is TGTGCCAGCAGCTTAGCGATGACTAGCGGCACAGATACGCAGTATTTT. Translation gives CASSLAMTSGTDTQYF.

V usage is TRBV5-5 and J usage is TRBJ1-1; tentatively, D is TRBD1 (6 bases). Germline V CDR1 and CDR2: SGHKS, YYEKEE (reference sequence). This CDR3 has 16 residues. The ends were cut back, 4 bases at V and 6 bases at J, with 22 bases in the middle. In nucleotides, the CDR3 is TGTGCCAGCAGCCAAGTATTGGGGACAACTTGGGCTGAAGCTTTCTTT. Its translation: CASSQVLGTTWAEAFF.

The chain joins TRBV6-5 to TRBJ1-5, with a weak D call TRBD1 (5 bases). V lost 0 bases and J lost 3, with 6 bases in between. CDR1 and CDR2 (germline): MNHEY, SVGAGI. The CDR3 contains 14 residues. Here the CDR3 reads CASSYSGLNQPQHF. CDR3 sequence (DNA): TGTGCCAGCAGTTACTCGGGGCTCAATCAGCCCCAGCATTTT.

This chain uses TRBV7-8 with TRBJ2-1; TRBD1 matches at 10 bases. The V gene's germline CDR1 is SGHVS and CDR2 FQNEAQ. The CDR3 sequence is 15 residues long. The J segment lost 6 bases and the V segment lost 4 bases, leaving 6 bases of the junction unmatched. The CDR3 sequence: CASSSPGQGPNEQFF. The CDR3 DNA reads TGTGCCAGCAGCTCACCGGGACAGGGGCCCAATGAGCAGTTCTTC. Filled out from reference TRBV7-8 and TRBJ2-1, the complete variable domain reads GAGVSQSPRYKVAKRGQDVALRCDPISGHVSLFWYQQALGQGPEFLTYFQNEAQLDKSGLPSDRFFAERPEGSVSTLKIQRTQQEDSAVYLCASSSPGQGPNEQFFGPGTRLTVL.

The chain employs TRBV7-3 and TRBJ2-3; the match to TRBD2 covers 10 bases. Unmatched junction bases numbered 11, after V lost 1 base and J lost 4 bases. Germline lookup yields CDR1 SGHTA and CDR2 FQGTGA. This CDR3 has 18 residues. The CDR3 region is CASSLMGSSGSLSDTQYF. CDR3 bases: TGTGCCAGCAGCTTAATGGGCTCTAGCGGGAGTTTATCAGATACGCAGTATTTT.

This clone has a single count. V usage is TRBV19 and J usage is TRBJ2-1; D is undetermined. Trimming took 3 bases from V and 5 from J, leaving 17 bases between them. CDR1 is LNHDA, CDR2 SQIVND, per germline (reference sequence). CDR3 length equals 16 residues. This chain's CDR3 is CASSILNRGLNNEQFF. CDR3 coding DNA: TGTGCCAGTAGTATCCTCAATAGAGGTCTAAACAATGAGCAGTTCTTC.

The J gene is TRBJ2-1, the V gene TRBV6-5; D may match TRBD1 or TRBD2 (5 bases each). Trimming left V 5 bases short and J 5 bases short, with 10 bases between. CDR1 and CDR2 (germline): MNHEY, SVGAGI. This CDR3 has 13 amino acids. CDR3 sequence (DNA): TGTGCCAGCAGTCGGGACGACCACAATGAGCAGTTCTTC. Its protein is CASSRDDHNEQFF.

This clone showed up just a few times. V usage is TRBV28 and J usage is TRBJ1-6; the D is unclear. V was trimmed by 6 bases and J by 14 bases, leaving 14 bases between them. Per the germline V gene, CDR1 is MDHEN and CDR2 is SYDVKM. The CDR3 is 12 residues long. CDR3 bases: TGTGCCAGCAGCATTGGAGGGAGTGCCCTCCACTTT. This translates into CASSIGGSALHF.

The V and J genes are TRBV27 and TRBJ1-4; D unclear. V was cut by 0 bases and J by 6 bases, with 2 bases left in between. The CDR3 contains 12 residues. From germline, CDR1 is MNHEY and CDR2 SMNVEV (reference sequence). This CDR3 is CASSLSDEKLFF. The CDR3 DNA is TGTGCCAGCAGTTTATCGGATGAAAAACTGTTTTTT.

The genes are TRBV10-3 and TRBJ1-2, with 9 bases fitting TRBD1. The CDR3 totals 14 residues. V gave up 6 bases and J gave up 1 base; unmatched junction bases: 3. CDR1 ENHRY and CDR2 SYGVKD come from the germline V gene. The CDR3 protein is CAIRGQGGNYGYTF. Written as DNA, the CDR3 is TGTGCCATCAGGGGACAGGGAGGTAACTATGGCTACACCTTC.

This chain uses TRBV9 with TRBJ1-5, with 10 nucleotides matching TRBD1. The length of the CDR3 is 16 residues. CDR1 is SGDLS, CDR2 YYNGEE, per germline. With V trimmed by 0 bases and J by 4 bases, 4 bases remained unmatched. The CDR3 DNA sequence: TGTGCCAGCAGCGTAGGGACAGGGGGTGGAAATCAGCCCCAGCATTTT. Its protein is CASSVGTGGGNQPQHF.

DNA of the CDR3: TGTGCCAGCAGCGAGACCCACGGGACAGGGGGCCAAGAGACCCAGTACTTC. It codes for CASSETHGTGGQETQYF. The V gene is TRBV7-9, the J gene TRBJ2-5; 11 bases agree with TRBD1. Germline-derived CDR1 and CDR2 are SEHNR and FQNEAQ (reference sequence). The J segment lost 1 base and the V segment lost 5 bases, leaving 9 bases of the junction unmatched. There are 17 residues in the CDR3. Together with reference TRBV7-9 and TRBJ2-5, the CDR3 gives the full variable domain: DTGVSQNPRHKITKRGQNVTFRCDPISEHNRLYWYRQTLGQGPEFLTYFQNEAQLEKSRLLSDRFSAERPKGSFSTLEIQRTEQGDSAMYLCASSETHGTGGQETQYFGPGTRLLVL.

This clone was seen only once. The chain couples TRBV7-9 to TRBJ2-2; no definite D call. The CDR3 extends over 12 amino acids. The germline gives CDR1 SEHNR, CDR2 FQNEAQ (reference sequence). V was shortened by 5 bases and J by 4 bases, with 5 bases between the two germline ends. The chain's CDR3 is CASSRSTGELFF. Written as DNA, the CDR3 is TGTGCCAGCAGCCGGAGCACCGGGGAGCTGTTTTTT.

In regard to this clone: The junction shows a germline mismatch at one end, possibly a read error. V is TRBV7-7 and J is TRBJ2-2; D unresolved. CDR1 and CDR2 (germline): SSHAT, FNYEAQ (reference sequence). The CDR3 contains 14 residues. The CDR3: CASSWALDTGELFF. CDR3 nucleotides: TGTGCTAGCAGCTGGGCCTTGGACACCGGGGAGCTGTTTTTT. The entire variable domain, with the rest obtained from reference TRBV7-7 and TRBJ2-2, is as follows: GAGVSQSPRYKVTKRGQDVTLRCDPISSHATLYWYQQALGQGPEFLTYFNYEAQPDKSGLPSDRFSAERPEGSISTLTIQRTEQRDSAMYRCASSWALDTGELFFGEGSRLTVL.

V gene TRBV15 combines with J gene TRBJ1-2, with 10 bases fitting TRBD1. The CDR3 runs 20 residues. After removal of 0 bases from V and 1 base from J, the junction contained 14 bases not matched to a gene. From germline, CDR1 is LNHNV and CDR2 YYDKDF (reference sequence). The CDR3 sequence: CATSRDRPGTGAAGNYGYTF. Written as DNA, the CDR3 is TGTGCCACCAGCAGAGATAGACCGGGGACAGGGGCCGCCGGTAACTATGGCTACACCTTC.

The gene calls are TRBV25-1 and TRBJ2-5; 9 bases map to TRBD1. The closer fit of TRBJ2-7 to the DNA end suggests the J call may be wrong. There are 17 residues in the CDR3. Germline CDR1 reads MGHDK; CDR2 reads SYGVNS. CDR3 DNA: TGTGCCAGCAGTCGAGGGACAGGGCCATCCGCCGCCTACGAGCAGTACTTC. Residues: CASSRGTGPSAAYEQYF.

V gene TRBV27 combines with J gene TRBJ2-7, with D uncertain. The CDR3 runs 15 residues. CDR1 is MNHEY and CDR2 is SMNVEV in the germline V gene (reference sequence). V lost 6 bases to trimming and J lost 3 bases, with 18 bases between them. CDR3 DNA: TGTGCCAGCAGCTCCCTAGGAGCAGAAAGCTACGAGCAGTACTTC. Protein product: CASSSLGAESYEQYF.

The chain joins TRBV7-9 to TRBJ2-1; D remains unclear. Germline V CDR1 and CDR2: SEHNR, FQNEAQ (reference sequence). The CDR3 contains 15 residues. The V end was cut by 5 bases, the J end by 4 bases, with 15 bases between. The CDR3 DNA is TGTGCCAGCAGCCTTAAGAGGCAGGCATACAATGAGCAGTTCTTC. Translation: CASSLKRQAYNEQFF.

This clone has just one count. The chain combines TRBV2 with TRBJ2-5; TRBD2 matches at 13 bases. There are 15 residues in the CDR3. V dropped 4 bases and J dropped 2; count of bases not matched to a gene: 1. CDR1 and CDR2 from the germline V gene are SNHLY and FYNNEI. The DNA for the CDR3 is TGTGCCAGCAGTGGGGGACTAGCGGGACAAGAGACCCAGTACTTC. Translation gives CASSGGLAGQETQYF. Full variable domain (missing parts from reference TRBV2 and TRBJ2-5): EPEVTQTPSHQVTQMGQEVILRCVPISNHLYFYWYRQILGQKVEFLVSFYNNEISEKSEIFDDQFSVERPDGSNFTLKIRSTKLEDSAMYFCASSGGLAGQETQYFGPGTRLLVL.

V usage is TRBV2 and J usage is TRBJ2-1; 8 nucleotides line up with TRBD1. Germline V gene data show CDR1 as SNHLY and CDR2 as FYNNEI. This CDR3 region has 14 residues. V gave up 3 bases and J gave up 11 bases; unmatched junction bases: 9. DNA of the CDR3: TGTGCCAGCAGTGACGTCCCAGGGGGCGCGAAGCAGTTCTTC. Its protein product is CASSDVPGGAKQFF.

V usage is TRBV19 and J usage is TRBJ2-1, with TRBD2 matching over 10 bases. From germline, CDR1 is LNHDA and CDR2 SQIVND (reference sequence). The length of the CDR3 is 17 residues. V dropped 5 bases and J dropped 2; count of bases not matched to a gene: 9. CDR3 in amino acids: CASSSQSTSGPYNEQFF. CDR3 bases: TGTGCCAGTAGTTCTCAGTCGACTAGCGGGCCCTACAATGAGCAGTTCTTC.

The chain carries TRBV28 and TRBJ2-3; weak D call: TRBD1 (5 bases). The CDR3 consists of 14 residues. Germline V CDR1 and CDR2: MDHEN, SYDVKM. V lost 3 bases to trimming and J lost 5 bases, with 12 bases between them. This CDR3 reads CASSFAQVEDTQYF. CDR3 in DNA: TGTGCCAGCAGTTTCGCACAGGTGGAAGATACGCAGTATTTT.